This T cell receptor beta chain stems from a study of OX40 agonist ivuxolimab in advanced cancers. Findings of the study overall: The average count of expanded clones was higher among CD8+ T cells than among CD4+. Low normalized clonal expansion also occurred in some nonresponding patients.

Concerning this clone itself: Its antigen is currently unknown.

Method: immunoSEQ multiplex PCR; TCRdb's copy keeps in-frame clones and lacks some. In the table there are roughly 38,000 clones, roughly 80% of which are singletons. This CDR3 is 14 amino acids long. Trimming removed 5 bases from V and 0 bases from J, with 10 bases in between. Germline V gene lookup returns CDR1 SGHAT and CDR2 FQDESV (reference sequence). The rearrangement links TRBV11-1 to TRBJ2-5; D is unresolved. This receptor was obtained from an adult with an advanced solid tumor such as melanoma, head and neck, liver or kidney cancer. Sequences were derived from CD4+ or CD8+ T cells sorted from blood, sampled in a trial of the OX40 agonist ivuxolimab. CDR3 loop: CASSADVYQETQYF. The CDR3 region has the DNA TGTGCCAGCAGCGCGGACGTGTACCAAGAGACCCAGTACTTC.